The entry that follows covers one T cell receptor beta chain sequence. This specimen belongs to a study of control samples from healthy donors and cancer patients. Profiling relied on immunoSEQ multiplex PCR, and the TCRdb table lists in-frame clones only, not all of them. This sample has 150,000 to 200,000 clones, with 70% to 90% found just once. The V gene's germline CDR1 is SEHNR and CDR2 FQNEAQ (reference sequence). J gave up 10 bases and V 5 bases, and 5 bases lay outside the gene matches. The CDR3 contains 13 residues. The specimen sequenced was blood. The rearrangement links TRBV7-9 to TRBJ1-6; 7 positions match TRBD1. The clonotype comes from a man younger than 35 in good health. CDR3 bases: TGTGCCAGCAGCCATACAGGGGCCTCACCCCTCCACTTT. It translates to CASSHTGASPLHF.